One T cell receptor (beta chain) is described in this entry. The target antigen is unknown. Sequencing used immunoSEQ multiplex PCR; TCRdb keeps in-frame clones, though not all of them. The sample yields roughly 510,000 clones, around 90% seen once. This specimen belongs to a study of Ad26.COV2.S vaccination and SARS-CoV-2 variants. Study findings and constraints: Reported findings describe substantial breadth in spike-specific CD8+ and CD4+ T cell responses following vaccination.

This sample's treatment: around 19 received Ad26.COV2.S at low or high dose, single or two shots; 5 received placebo; per-sample allocation not given. The investigators took samples on day 63 after the first vaccine or placebo injection. V lost 2 bases, J lost 5 bases, and 5 bases stayed unmatched. Germline lookup yields CDR1 SGHTA and CDR2 FQGTGA. The CDR3 is made up of 16 amino acids. This specimen consisted of peripheral blood, obtained in a trial of Ad26.COV2.S vaccine versus placebo. This TCR came from a person aged 18-65 years who received the Ad26.COV2.S COVID-19 vaccine or a placebo. The J gene is TRBJ2-1, the V gene TRBV7-3; 11 positions match TRBD2. CDR3 sequence: CASSLWGTSGNNEQFF. CDR3 DNA: TGTGCCAGCAGCTTATGGGGGACTAGCGGAAACAATGAGCAGTTCTTC.